This is a list of T cell receptor beta chains from one sample in a study of blood T cell repertoires in COVID-19. The assay was immunoSEQ multiplex PCR, and TCRdb's table has in-frame clones only and misses some. This table holds tens of thousands of clones, roughly nine tenths found once. Specimen: peripheral blood. The receptors were gathered from a human donor in a cohort sampled during active COVID-19. Each CDR3 is given with its conserved first and last residue. Each record gives: D gene, clone size, J gene, V gene, CDR3 protein, CDR3 DNA. D genes are given only for firm matches. For some rows the clone size is stated as once, few or many, or as a class when expanded; others skip it.

d_call: -
clone_size: -
j_call: TRBJ2-2
v_call: TRBV5-1
cdr3_aa: CASRPTVNTGELFF
cdr3_nt: TGCGCCAGCAGACCGACAGTGAACACCGGGGAGCTGTTTTTT

d_call: -
clone_size: -
j_call: TRBJ2-3
v_call: TRBV28
cdr3_aa: CASTGGRDTQYF
cdr3_nt: TGTGCCAGCACCGGAGGTAGAGATACGCAGTATTTT

d_call: -
clone_size: -
j_call: TRBJ2-1
v_call: TRBV4-2
cdr3_aa: CASTLNRDNIRNEQFF
cdr3_nt: TGTGCCAGCACTTTAAACCGGGACAATATTCGGAATGAGCAGTTCTTC

d_call: TRBD1
clone_size: -
j_call: TRBJ2-2
v_call: TRBV24-1
cdr3_aa: CATSGVWGQPNTGELFF
cdr3_nt: TGTGCCACCAGTGGAGTGTGGGGACAGCCGAACACCGGGGAGCTGTTTTTT

d_call: -
clone_size: -
j_call: TRBJ2-1
v_call: TRBV11-2
cdr3_aa: CASSLDGERSYNEQFF
cdr3_nt: TGTGCCAGCAGCTTAGATGGCGAGCGCTCCTACAATGAGCAGTTCTTC

d_call: -
clone_size: -
j_call: TRBJ1-3
v_call: TRBV5-1
cdr3_aa: CASRGDSGNTIYF
cdr3_nt: TGCGCCAGCAGAGGAGACTCTGGAAACACCATATATTTT

d_call: -
clone_size: -
j_call: TRBJ2-7
v_call: TRBV19
cdr3_aa: CASRVGHLYEQYF
cdr3_nt: TGTGCCAGTCGAGTAGGACACCTCTACGAGCAGTACTTC

d_call: TRBD2
clone_size: once
j_call: TRBJ2-1
v_call: TRBV19
cdr3_aa: CASSMLAGGRGEQFF
cdr3_nt: TGTGCCAGTAGTATGCTGGCGGGGGGCAGGGGCGAGCAGTTCTTC

d_call: TRBD1
clone_size: -
j_call: TRBJ1-3
v_call: TRBV5-4
cdr3_aa: CASSWTGVGNTIYF
cdr3_nt: TGTGCCAGCAGCTGGACAGGCGTTGGAAACACCATATATTTT

d_call: TRBD1
clone_size: -
j_call: TRBJ1-1
v_call: TRBV5-1
cdr3_aa: CASSQGTVNTEAFF
cdr3_nt: TGCGCCAGCAGCCAAGGGACAGTGAACACTGAAGCTTTCTTT

d_call: -
clone_size: once
j_call: TRBJ2-1
v_call: TRBV5-1
cdr3_aa: CASSLQSTSTHNEQFF
cdr3_nt: TGCGCCAGCAGCCTACAATCGACTAGTACCCACAATGAGCAGTTCTTC

d_call: TRBD1
clone_size: -
j_call: TRBJ2-3
v_call: TRBV25-1
cdr3_aa: CASSAGTGGTDTQYF
cdr3_nt: TGTGCCAGCAGTGCGGGGACAGGGGGCACAGATACGCAGTATTTT

d_call: -
clone_size: -
j_call: TRBJ1-2
v_call: TRBV19
cdr3_aa: CASTPQSQGLFYGYTF
cdr3_nt: TGTGCCAGTACCCCGCAGTCGCAGGGATTATTCTATGGCTACACCTTC

d_call: -
clone_size: -
j_call: TRBJ2-7
v_call: TRBV2
cdr3_aa: CASSVDAFWQYF
cdr3_nt: TGTGCCAGCAGTGTAGATGCCTTCTGGCAGTACTTC

d_call: TRBD1
clone_size: -
j_call: TRBJ1-2
v_call: TRBV2
cdr3_aa: CASSPGQGYGGYTF
cdr3_nt: TGTGCCAGCAGTCCCGGACAGGGGTACGGTGGCTACACCTTC

d_call: -
clone_size: -
j_call: TRBJ2-5
v_call: TRBV9
cdr3_aa: CASSVVGAGLETQYF
cdr3_nt: TGTGCCAGCAGCGTAGTGGGGGCCGGATTGGAGACCCAGTACTTC

d_call: -
clone_size: -
j_call: TRBJ1-2
v_call: TRBV28
cdr3_aa: CASSPTGKGGYGYTF
cdr3_nt: TGTGCCAGCAGCCCCACAGGGAAAGGGGGCTATGGCTACACCTTC

d_call: TRBD2
clone_size: -
j_call: TRBJ2-1
v_call: TRBV29-1
cdr3_aa: CSVAPGLAGHEQFF
cdr3_nt: TGCAGCGTTGCTCCAGGACTAGCGGGACATGAGCAGTTCTTC

d_call: -
clone_size: -
j_call: TRBJ1-6
v_call: TRBV9
cdr3_aa: CASSAGLENSPLHF
cdr3_nt: TGTGCCAGCAGCGCCGGACTGGAGAATTCACCCCTCCACTTT

d_call: -
clone_size: -
j_call: TRBJ2-1
v_call: TRBV6-5
cdr3_aa: CASSYSYGRVDEQFF
cdr3_nt: TGTGCCAGCAGTTACTCGTACGGGAGAGTAGATGAGCAGTTCTTC

d_call: -
clone_size: -
j_call: TRBJ2-7
v_call: TRBV27
cdr3_aa: CASGQSGYEQYF
cdr3_nt: TGTGCCAGCGGTCAATCGGGCTACGAGCAGTACTTC

d_call: -
clone_size: -
j_call: TRBJ1-6
v_call: TRBV30
cdr3_aa: CAWSVSQASPLHF
cdr3_nt: TGTGCCTGGAGTGTATCCCAGGCATCACCCCTCCACTTT

d_call: -
clone_size: -
j_call: TRBJ2-7
v_call: TRBV21-1
cdr3_aa: CASSKGDKTYEQYF
cdr3_nt: TGTGCCAGCAGCAAAGGAGACAAGACCTACGAGCAGTACTTC

d_call: -
clone_size: -
j_call: TRBJ1-3
v_call: TRBV3-1/TRBV3-2
cdr3_aa: CASSQQGLDGNTIYF
cdr3_nt: TGTGCCAGCAGCCAGCAGGGGTTAGATGGAAACACCATATATTTT

d_call: -
clone_size: -
j_call: TRBJ2-6
v_call: TRBV7-2
cdr3_aa: CASSTGAYGAGANVLTF
cdr3_nt: TGTGCCAGCAGCACTGGGGCTTATGGTGCTGGGGCCAACGTCCTGACTTTC

d_call: -
clone_size: -
j_call: TRBJ1-2
v_call: TRBV28
cdr3_aa: CASRKTGAYGYTF
cdr3_nt: TGTGCCAGCAGAAAAACAGGCGCCTATGGCTACACCTTC

d_call: TRBD2
clone_size: -
j_call: TRBJ2-1
v_call: TRBV18
cdr3_aa: CASSEKTGGNEQFF
cdr3_nt: TGTGCCAGCTCAGAAAAAACGGGGGGGAATGAGCAGTTCTTC

d_call: -
clone_size: -
j_call: TRBJ2-7
v_call: TRBV7-2
cdr3_aa: CASSLEGNFYEQYF
cdr3_nt: TGTGCCAGCAGCTTAGAGGGGAATTTCTACGAGCAGTACTTC

d_call: TRBD2
clone_size: -
j_call: TRBJ2-7
v_call: TRBV7-3
cdr3_aa: CASSLIGLAGPPYEQYF
cdr3_nt: TGTGCCAGCAGCTTAATAGGACTAGCGGGACCACCCTACGAGCAGTACTTC

d_call: TRBD2
clone_size: -
j_call: TRBJ2-1
v_call: TRBV19
cdr3_aa: CASSMGLAGADEQFF
cdr3_nt: TGTGCCAGTAGTATGGGACTAGCGGGAGCAGATGAGCAGTTCTTC

d_call: TRBD2
clone_size: -
j_call: TRBJ2-2
v_call: TRBV5-1
cdr3_aa: CASSFLAGDNTGELFF
cdr3_nt: TGCGCCAGCAGCTTTCTAGCGGGAGATAACACCGGGGAGCTGTTTTTT

d_call: -
clone_size: -
j_call: TRBJ1-2
v_call: TRBV5-4
cdr3_aa: CASSAPANIPYGYTF
cdr3_nt: TGTGCCAGCAGCGCCCCAGCGAACATTCCCTATGGCTACACCTTC

d_call: -
clone_size: -
j_call: TRBJ1-2
v_call: TRBV13
cdr3_aa: CASSLGGAPNYGYTF
cdr3_nt: TGTGCCAGCAGCTTAGGTGGGGCGCCTAACTATGGCTACACCTTC

d_call: TRBD2
clone_size: -
j_call: TRBJ2-5
v_call: TRBV7-9
cdr3_aa: CASSFSGEWDGETQYF
cdr3_nt: TGTGCCAGCAGCTTTAGCGGGGAATGGGATGGGGAGACCCAGTACTTC

d_call: TRBD1
clone_size: few
j_call: TRBJ1-5
v_call: TRBV7-9
cdr3_aa: CASSLEQGTQHF
cdr3_nt: TGTGCCAGCAGCTTAGAACAGGGGACCCAGCATTTT

d_call: TRBD1
clone_size: -
j_call: TRBJ2-5
v_call: TRBV2
cdr3_aa: CASRGDRVQETQYF
cdr3_nt: TGTGCCAGCAGGGGGGACAGGGTGCAAGAGACCCAGTACTTC

d_call: TRBD1
clone_size: -
j_call: TRBJ1-2
v_call: TRBV19
cdr3_aa: CASSTARQGGYGYTF
cdr3_nt: TGTGCCAGTAGTACAGCACGACAGGGCGGGTATGGCTACACCTTC

d_call: TRBD1
clone_size: -
j_call: TRBJ2-7
v_call: TRBV7-2
cdr3_aa: CASSLDGQAPSYEQYF
cdr3_nt: TGTGCCAGCAGCTTAGATGGACAGGCCCCCTCCTACGAGCAGTACTTC

d_call: TRBD1
clone_size: -
j_call: TRBJ1-2
v_call: TRBV2
cdr3_aa: CASSEALGGPNYGYTF
cdr3_nt: TGTGCCAGCAGTGAAGCATTAGGGGGCCCTAACTATGGCTACACCTTC

d_call: -
clone_size: -
j_call: TRBJ2-3
v_call: TRBV10-2
cdr3_aa: CASSESPTSTDTQYF
cdr3_nt: TGCGCCAGCAGTGAGTCTCCTACTAGCACAGATACGCAGTATTTT

d_call: -
clone_size: -
j_call: TRBJ2-1
v_call: TRBV24-1
cdr3_aa: CATSDLQGGDEQFF
cdr3_nt: TGTGCCACCAGTGATTTGCAGGGCGGGGATGAGCAGTTCTTC

d_call: TRBD1
clone_size: -
j_call: TRBJ2-3
v_call: TRBV9
cdr3_aa: CASSIAGTGGTDTQYF
cdr3_nt: TGTGCCAGCAGCATCGCCGGGACAGGGGGAACAGATACGCAGTATTTT

d_call: -
clone_size: -
j_call: TRBJ1-6
v_call: TRBV7-2
cdr3_aa: CASSLGQAPSPLHF
cdr3_nt: TGTGCCAGCAGCTTGGGGCAGGCCCCTTCACCCCTCCACTTT

d_call: -
clone_size: -
j_call: TRBJ1-2
v_call: TRBV7-9
cdr3_aa: CASSLGRVAPDGYTF
cdr3_nt: TGTGCCAGCAGCCTAGGCCGAGTCGCCCCCGATGGCTACACCTTC

d_call: -
clone_size: -
j_call: TRBJ2-5
v_call: TRBV7-2
cdr3_aa: CASSASVGTQYF
cdr3_nt: TGTGCCAGCAGCGCCTCGGTCGGGACCCAGTACTTC

d_call: -
clone_size: -
j_call: TRBJ1-5
v_call: TRBV19
cdr3_aa: CASSTTDYSNQPQHF
cdr3_nt: TGTGCCAGTAGTACGACAGATTATAGCAATCAGCCCCAGCATTTT

d_call: -
clone_size: -
j_call: TRBJ2-7
v_call: TRBV5-6
cdr3_aa: CASSWGLPSSYEQYF
cdr3_nt: TGTGCCAGCAGCTGGGGACTTCCCAGCTCCTACGAGCAGTACTTC

d_call: TRBD1
clone_size: -
j_call: TRBJ1-6
v_call: TRBV24-1
cdr3_aa: CATSVPFRDRDPYNSPLHF
cdr3_nt: TGTGCCACCAGTGTCCCCTTTAGGGACAGGGACCCATATAATTCACCCCTCCACTTT

d_call: -
clone_size: -
j_call: TRBJ2-2
v_call: TRBV7-6
cdr3_aa: CASSLELGQRTGELFF
cdr3_nt: TGTGCCAGCAGCTTAGAATTAGGTCAGCGCACCGGGGAGCTGTTTTTT

d_call: TRBD1
clone_size: -
j_call: TRBJ2-7
v_call: TRBV18
cdr3_aa: CASSPQGQGTSYEQYF
cdr3_nt: TGTGCCAGCTCACCACAGGGACAGGGGACGTCCTACGAGCAGTACTTC

d_call: TRBD2
clone_size: -
j_call: TRBJ2-3
v_call: TRBV19
cdr3_aa: CASSATGTSRLPDTQYF
cdr3_nt: TGTGCCAGTAGTGCCACCGGGACTAGTCGTTTACCAGATACGCAGTATTTT

d_call: -
clone_size: -
j_call: TRBJ1-2
v_call: TRBV7-3
cdr3_aa: CASSLNPANYGYTF
cdr3_nt: TGTGCCAGCAGCTTAAACCCAGCTAACTATGGCTACACCTTC

d_call: TRBD1
clone_size: -
j_call: TRBJ1-6
v_call: TRBV4-3
cdr3_aa: CASSQETGKNSPLHF
cdr3_nt: TGCGCCAGCAGCCAAGAGACAGGGAAAAATTCACCCCTCCACTTT

d_call: -
clone_size: -
j_call: TRBJ1-1
v_call: TRBV25-1
cdr3_aa: CASSSHTTNTEAFF
cdr3_nt: TGTGCCAGCAGTTCCCACACAACGAACACTGAAGCTTTCTTT

d_call: -
clone_size: -
j_call: TRBJ2-7
v_call: TRBV5-6
cdr3_aa: CASSLSGWEQYF
cdr3_nt: TGTGCCAGCAGCTTGAGCGGGTGGGAGCAGTACTTC

d_call: -
clone_size: -
j_call: TRBJ2-7
v_call: TRBV28
cdr3_aa: CASRGNGNPRDEQYF
cdr3_nt: TGTGCCAGCAGGGGGAACGGGAACCCCCGGGACGAGCAGTACTTC

d_call: -
clone_size: -
j_call: TRBJ2-2
v_call: TRBV18
cdr3_aa: CASSPPGNTGELFF
cdr3_nt: TGTGCCAGCTCACCCCCAGGGAACACCGGGGAGCTGTTTTTT